Below, 6 T cell receptor beta chains from the same sample are listed, as sequenced in a study of CXCR3-negative and CXCR3-positive naive CD8 T cells. These receptors lack a known antigen. It was by 5' RACE with UMI labels that the TRB cDNA libraries were prepared. Each CDR3 protein gets one entry in TCRdb, which reprocessed the 5' RACE reads and gives no DNA. The table for this sample gives 5,000 to 6,000 distinct CDR3 sequences. Study-wide results and caveats: TRB CDR3s were more hydrophobic in CXCR3-positive than in CXCR3-negative naive cells.

Sequenced material: naive CXCR3+ CD8+ T cells from blood. Documented subset: CD45RO-CCR7+CD27+CD95- naive CD8+ T cells expressing CXCR3 (TNR3+). These receptors came from a human donor in good health. Some clones in this sample may be carry-over from other donors' samples.

The rearrangement joins TRBV3-2 to TRBJ2-5; lacking DNA, the TRBD2 call made by TCRdb goes unchecked. TRBV3-2 is flagged as a pseudogene. CDR3 length: 16 amino acids. The CDR3 loop is CASSLRRTSGGETQYF.

The chain uses TRBV15 and TRBJ2-3; TCRdb calls TRBD2, which cannot be checked without DNA. This CDR3 has 18 residues. CDR1 and CDR2 (germline): LNHNV, YYDKDF (reference sequence). The CDR3 spells CATSRDPLTSGYTDTQYF. Full variable domain (outside the CDR3, taken from reference TRBV15 and TRBJ2-3): DAMVIQNPRYQVTQFGKPVTLSCSQTLNHNVMYWYQQKSSQAPKLLFHYYDKDFNNEADTPDNFQSRRPNTSFCFLDIRSPGLGDTAMYLCATSRDPLTSGYTDTQYFGPGTRLTVL.

This clonotype is called medium-sized based on its frequency. The chain recombines TRBV29-1 with TRBJ2-7; TCRdb's D call of TRBD1 is untestable without DNA. The CDR3 contains 13 residues. Germline CDR1 and CDR2: SQVTM and ANQGSEA. The CDR3: CSVEKTGVGEQYF.

The chain carries TRBV20-1 and TRBJ2-7; no DNA is available, so the TRBD2 call from TCRdb remains unchecked. CDR1 is DFQATT, CDR2 SNEGSKA, per germline (reference sequence). CDR3 length equals 13 residues. The CDR3 protein is CSASGGERDEQYF.

The chain joins TRBV19 to TRBJ1-2. From germline, CDR1 is LNHDA and CDR2 SQIVND (reference sequence). CDR3 size: 12 residues. The CDR3 region is CASSIELYGYTF.

In terms of frequency, this clonotype is medium-sized. This sequence joins TRBV12-3 or TRBV12-4 and TRBJ1-1. The CDR3 spans 15 residues. Here the CDR3 reads CASSTIYGVNTEAFF.